What follows are 14 T cell receptor beta chains derived from one specimen sequenced in a study of cytomegalovirus exposure and HLA in healthy donors. The assay was immunoSEQ multiplex PCR, and TCRdb's table has in-frame clones only and misses some. The sample lists some 140,000 clones, just under 85% occurring once. Sequenced input: PBMCs. These receptors all come from a woman younger than 45 in good health and CMV-seronegative.

This sequence joins TRBV7-8 and TRBJ2-7; 11 bases map to TRBD1. Per germline, CDR1 SGHVS and CDR2 FQNEAQ. The CDR3 is made up of 17 amino acids. With 3 bases clipped from V and 2 bases from J, the junction kept 9 bases outside the gene matches. The CDR3: CASSFLRGQGGAYEQYF. The CDR3 DNA reads as TGTGCCAGCAGCTTCTTGAGGGGACAGGGGGGAGCCTACGAGCAGTACTTC.

V and J are TRBV4-3 and TRBJ1-3; D possibly corresponds to TRBD1 (6 bases). Germline-derived CDR1 and CDR2 are LGHNA and YSLEER. The CDR3 loop spans 15 amino acids. V dropped 3 bases and J dropped 0 bases, with 9 bases sitting between them. This CDR3 is CASSHQTGSGNTIYF. The DNA of the CDR3 is TGCGCCAGCAGCCACCAGACAGGCTCTGGAAACACCATATATTTT.

The chain employs TRBV6-5 and TRBJ2-2; possibly TRBD2 for D (5 bases). The V and J ends lost 7 bases and 6 bases respectively, with 18 bases between them. The CDR3 is 15 amino acids. CDR1 is MNHEY, CDR2 SVGAGI, per germline. Here the CDR3 reads CASIDYPPSPGELFF. The CDR3 DNA sequence: TGTGCCAGCATAGACTATCCCCCCTCGCCCGGGGAGCTGTTTTTT.

V is TRBV19 and J is TRBJ1-3; D is unclear. V was shortened by 3 bases and J by 2 bases, with 8 bases between the two germline ends. Germline values: CDR1 LNHDA, CDR2 SQIVND (reference sequence). The CDR3 runs to 14 residues. The CDR3 sequence: CASSITGTGNTIYF. The CDR3, as DNA: TGTGCCAGTAGTATCACCGGGACTGGAAACACCATATATTTT. The variable domain in full, with the rest retrieved from reference TRBV19 and TRBJ1-3, is DGGITQSPKYLFRKEGQNVTLSCEQNLNHDAMYWYRQDPGQGLRLIYYSQIVNDFQKGDIAEGYSVSREKKESFPLTVTSAQKNPTAFYLCASSITGTGNTIYFGEGSWLTVV.

The DNA for the CDR3 is TGTGCCAGCAGCTTGACAGGGGGAAATAATTCACCCCTCCACTTT. Its translation: CASSLTGGNNSPLHF. The V call is TRBV11-1, the J call TRBJ1-6, with 9 bases that match TRBD1. Trimming took 3 bases from V and 5 from J; bases not matched to a gene: 2. The CDR3 totals 15 residues. CDR1 is SGHAT and CDR2 is FQDESV in the germline V gene (reference sequence).

The CDR3 coding sequence is TGTGCCAGCAGCTTAGATGGAGGACAGGGGGCCTACTATGGCTACACCTTC. It specifies CASSLDGGQGAYYGYTF. The chain joins TRBV7-3 to TRBJ1-2; 11 bases are a match to TRBD1. The CDR3 consists of 17 residues. The V gene's germline CDR1 is SGHTA and CDR2 FQGTGA. The V segment lost 2 bases and the J segment 3 bases; nucleotides outside the gene matches: 8.

CDR3 sequence (DNA): TGTGCCTGGAGCACTAGCGGGGGTTACTCCTACGAGCAGTACTTC. It yields the protein CAWSTSGGYSYEQYF. This sequence joins TRBV30 and TRBJ2-7; 11 bases fit TRBD2. In germline, CDR1 is GTSNPN, CDR2 SVGIG (reference sequence). V was pared by 3 bases and J by 0 bases, with 4 bases of the junction left unmatched. The CDR3 runs to 15 residues.

The V call is TRBV5-1, the J call TRBJ1-2, with D unclear. Germline values: CDR1 SGHRS, CDR2 YFSETQ. The CDR3 has 13 residues. Trimming left V 3 bases short and J 3 bases short, with 9 bases between. The CDR3 DNA reads TGCGCCAGCAGCTCTGGCGGTGACTATGGCTACACCTTC. Translating gives CASSSGGDYGYTF. Drawing the rest from reference TRBV5-1 and TRBJ1-2, the complete variable domain is KAGVTQTPRYLIKTRGQQVTLSCSPISGHRSVSWYQQTPGQGLQFLFEYFSETQRNKGNFPGRFSGRQFSNSRSEMNVSTLELGDSALYLCASSSGGDYGYTFGSGTRLTVV.

This clone was seen just once. The V and J genes are TRBV19 and TRBJ2-1; 10 bases align to TRBD2. This CDR3 region has 13 residues. Germline CDR1 is LNHDA and CDR2 is SQIVND (reference sequence). The trim removed 6 bases at V and 6 bases at J, leaving 2 bases unmatched. In nucleotides, the CDR3 is TGTGCCAGTAGGGAGCGGGGGGGCAATGAGCAGTTCTTC. Its translation: CASRERGGNEQFF.

The chain joins TRBV6-5 to TRBJ2-5; 13 positions match TRBD2. Germline lookup yields CDR1 MNHEY and CDR2 SVGAGI. The CDR3 extends over 13 amino acids. Trimming removed 8 bases from V and 14 bases from J; junction bases left unmatched: 11. CDR3 bases: TGTGCCAGCCTAGGACTAGCGGGGGCCCGGGAATACTTC. Its protein product is CASLGLAGAREYF.

V is TRBV10-3 and J is TRBJ1-6, with D possibly matching TRBD1 (5 bases). CDR3 length: 18 residues. The germline V and J ends were trimmed by 6 bases and 7 bases, with 25 bases remaining between them. CDR1 is ENHRY and CDR2 is SYGVKD in the germline V gene. CDR3 bases: TGTGCCATCAGAGAGGCAAGGGGTCTGGGAGGGCGGAATTCACCCCTCCACTTT. It specifies CAIREARGLGGRNSPLHF.

The CDR3 nucleotides read TGCAGCGTTGAGGGGACAGGGACAACAGATACGCAGTATTTT. This sequence encodes CSVEGTGTTDTQYF. This chain uses TRBV29-1 with TRBJ2-3; 9 bases are a match to TRBD1. The V and J ends lost 3 bases and 3 bases, in that order; junction bases with no gene match: 4. CDR1 and CDR2 from the germline V gene are SQVTM and ANQGSEA. The CDR3 extends over 14 amino acids.

The chain has TRBV5-4 and TRBJ1-2, with 9 nucleotides matching TRBD1. Trimming took 4 bases from V and 2 from J; bases not matched to a gene: 15. This CDR3 has 18 amino acids. Germline V gene lookup returns CDR1 SGHNT and CDR2 YYREEE (reference sequence). CDR3 in amino acids: CASSRLGQGKKVNYGYTF. The CDR3 DNA sequence: TGTGCCAGCAGCCGACTCGGACAGGGGAAGAAGGTCAACTATGGCTACACCTTC.

V gene TRBV5-8 combines with J gene TRBJ2-7; 7 nucleotides agree with TRBD2. CDR1 SGHTS and CDR2 YDEGEE come from the germline V gene. The CDR3 runs 14 residues. The V gene end was trimmed by 4 bases and the J gene end by 3 bases; junction bases not matched to a gene: 7. Here the CDR3 DNA reads TGTGCCAGCAGCCTAGGGACTAAATTCTACGAGCAGTACTTC. It codes for CASSLGTKFYEQYF. The variable domain in full, completed from reference TRBV5-8 and TRBJ2-7, reads EAGVTQSPTHLIKTRGQQATLRCSPISGHTSVYWYQQALGLGLQFLLWYDEGEERNRGNFPPRFSGRQFPNYSSELNVNALELEDSALYLCASSLGTKFYEQYFGPGTRLTVT.